The sequence of this TCR beta chain was determined in a study of Graves' ophthalmopathy and Graves' hyperthyroidism. Details on this clonotype: Its specificity is unknown.

The V and J ends lost 0 bases and 5 bases, in that order; junction bases with no gene match: 5. The CDR3 is made up of 15 amino acids. Germline V gives CDR1 LNHNV, CDR2 YYDKDF (reference sequence). Amplification from RNA transcripts yielded the TCR beta CDR3 regions. An initial RT-PCR round employing HTBI primers preceded a second-round multiplex PCR. A single record per CDR3 protein comes from TCRdb applying MiXCR to the multiplex PCR reads. The table records a few hundred thousand distinct CDR3 sequences, approximately 18% of them present only once. General study findings and limits: Ophthalmopathy versus stable hyperthyroidism: 13-signature model gave around 90% sensitivity, 75% to 82% specificity. Detected in blood as well were most expanded thyroid clonotypes with frequency above 0.001.

Pregnancy or lactation, uncontrolled infections and other autoimmune diseases were grounds for excluding patients. PBMCs were isolated from a roughly 9.3 ml sample of fresh peripheral blood. J is TRBJ2-7 and V is TRBV15; 9 bases align to TRBD2. The sequence came from an adult woman with stable Graves' hyperthyroidism. The material sequenced was peripheral blood. Here the CDR3 reads CATSRDPASGNEQYF. As DNA, the CDR3 is TGTGCCACCAGCAGAGACCCGGCTAGCGGGAACGAGCAGTACTTC.